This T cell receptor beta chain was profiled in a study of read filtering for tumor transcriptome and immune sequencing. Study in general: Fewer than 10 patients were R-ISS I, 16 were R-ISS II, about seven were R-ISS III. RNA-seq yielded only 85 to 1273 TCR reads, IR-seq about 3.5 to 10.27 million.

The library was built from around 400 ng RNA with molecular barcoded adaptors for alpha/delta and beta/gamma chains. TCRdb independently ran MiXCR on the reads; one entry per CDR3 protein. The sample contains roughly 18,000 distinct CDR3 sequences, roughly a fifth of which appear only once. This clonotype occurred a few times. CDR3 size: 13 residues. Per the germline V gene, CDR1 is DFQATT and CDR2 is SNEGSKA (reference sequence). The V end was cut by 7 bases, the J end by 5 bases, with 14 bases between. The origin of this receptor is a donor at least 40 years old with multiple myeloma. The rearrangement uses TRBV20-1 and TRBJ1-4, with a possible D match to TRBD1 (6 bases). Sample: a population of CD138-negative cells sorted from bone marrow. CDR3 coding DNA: TGCAGTGGGGAAGGACAGTTCAATGAAAAACTGTTTTTT. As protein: CSGEGQFNEKLFF.